This TCR beta chain was captured by sequencing in a study of post-analysis software for immune sequencing data. Unique molecular identifiers had been added to the TCR beta cDNA libraries. Each sample of roughly 1 to 11 million input T cells yielded 500,000 or so cDNA molecules, so each molecule approximated one T cell. TCRdb redid the calling of the PCR reads with MiXCR, one entry per CDR3 protein. The sample shows 750,000 to 950,000 distinct CDR3 sequences, about 53% of them seen only once. Whole-study findings and limits: F measure grouped same-batch samples tightly together. The five TRBV segments detected at higher frequency in patients than in controls included TRBV5-6, TRBV5-1 and TRBV20-1. Compared with controls, patients showed significantly lower normalized Chao1 diversity.

Per germline, CDR1 SQVTM and CDR2 ANQGSEA. Trimming pared 4 bases from V and 8 bases from J, leaving 14 bases between. This CDR3 is built from 12 residues. This clonotype was recorded only once. Its antigen remains unknown. Sequencing input: blood. This clonotype was sampled from a girl between 5 and 17 years old with multiple sclerosis. The chain has TRBV29-1 and TRBJ1-1; weak D call: TRBD1 (5 bases). The CDR3 loop reads CSVGLPQVEAFF. The CDR3 DNA reads as TGCAGCGTTGGCCTCCCACAGGTCGAAGCTTTCTTT. Full variable domain (missing parts from reference TRBV29-1 and TRBJ1-1): SAVISQKPSRDICQRGTSLTIQCQVDSQVTMMFWYRQQPGQSLTLIATANQGSEATYESGFVIDKFPISRPNLTFSTLTVSNMSPEDSSIYLCSVGLPQVEAFFGQGTRLTVV.